This section outlines one T cell receptor (beta chain) sequence together with its context. Its specificity is unknown. These data are taken from a study of monozygotic twins with inflammatory bowel disease. It was roughly 3.5 ug of total RNA that each TCR library used. The team made cDNA by running eight separate reactions for each sample. Nested amplification of TCRalpha and TCRbeta cDNA involved two PCRs of around 16 and 10 cycles. TCRdb reanalyzed the 5' RACE reads and collapses them to one entry per CDR3 protein, without DNA. The specimen's table records some 150,000 distinct CDR3 sequences. Study results and caveats: IBD patients shared fewer clonotypes with other individuals than healthy twins, especially patients with disease activity signs.

CDR1 is SGHDN and CDR2 is FVKESK in the germline V gene. This CDR3 region has 13 residues. Sequencing was carried out using blood. The receptor's source is a human donor with ulcerative colitis or Crohn's disease, or a healthy co-twin of an affected twin (not recorded which). V is TRBV14 and J is TRBJ2-2; no DNA is available, so the TRBD1 call from TCRdb remains unchecked. This CDR3 is CASSQRGTGELFF.